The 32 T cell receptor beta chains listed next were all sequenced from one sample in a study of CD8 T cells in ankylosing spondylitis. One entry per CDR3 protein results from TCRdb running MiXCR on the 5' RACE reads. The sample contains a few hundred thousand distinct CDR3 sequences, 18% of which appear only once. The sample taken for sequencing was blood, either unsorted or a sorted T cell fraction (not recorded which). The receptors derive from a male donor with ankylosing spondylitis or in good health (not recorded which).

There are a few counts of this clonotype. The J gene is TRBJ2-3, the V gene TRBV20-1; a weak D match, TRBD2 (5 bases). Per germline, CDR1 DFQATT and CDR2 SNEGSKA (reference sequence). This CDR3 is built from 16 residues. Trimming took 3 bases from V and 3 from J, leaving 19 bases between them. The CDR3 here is CSARPLWGVYTDTQYF. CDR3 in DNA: TGCAGTGCTAGGCCCCTCTGGGGAGTTTATACAGATACGCAGTATTTT.

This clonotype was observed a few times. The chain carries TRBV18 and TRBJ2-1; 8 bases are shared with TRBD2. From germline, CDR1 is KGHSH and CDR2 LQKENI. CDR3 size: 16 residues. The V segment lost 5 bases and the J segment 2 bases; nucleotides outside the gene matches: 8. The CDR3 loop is CASSSAGVAPYNEQFF. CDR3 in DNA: TGTGCCAGCTCATCAGCGGGAGTTGCCCCCTACAATGAGCAGTTCTTC.

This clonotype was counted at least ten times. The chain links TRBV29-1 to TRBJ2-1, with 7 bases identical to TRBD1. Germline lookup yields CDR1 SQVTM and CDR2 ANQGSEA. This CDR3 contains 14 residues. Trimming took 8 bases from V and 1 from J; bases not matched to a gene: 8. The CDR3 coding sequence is TGCAGCTCCCTCCGGGACAGTTCCTACAATGAGCAGTTCTTC. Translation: CSSLRDSSYNEQFF.

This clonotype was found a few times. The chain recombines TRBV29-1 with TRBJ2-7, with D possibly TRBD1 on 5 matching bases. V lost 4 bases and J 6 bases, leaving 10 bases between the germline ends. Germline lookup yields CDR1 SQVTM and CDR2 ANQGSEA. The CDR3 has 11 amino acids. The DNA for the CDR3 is TGCAGCGTTGGTTTCAGGGCCGAGCAGTACTTC. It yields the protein CSVGFRAEQYF.

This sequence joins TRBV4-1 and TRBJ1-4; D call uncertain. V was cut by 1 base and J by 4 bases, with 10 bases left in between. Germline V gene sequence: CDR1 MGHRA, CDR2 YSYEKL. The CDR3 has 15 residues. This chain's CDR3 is CASSQVGLSNEKLFF. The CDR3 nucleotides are TGCGCCAGCAGCCAAGTAGGGTTAAGTAATGAAAAACTGTTTTTT.

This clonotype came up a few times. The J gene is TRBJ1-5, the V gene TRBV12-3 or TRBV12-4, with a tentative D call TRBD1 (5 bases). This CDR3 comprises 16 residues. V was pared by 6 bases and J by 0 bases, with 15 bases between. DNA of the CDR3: TGTGCCAGCAGCGAACGCGGGGCCTATAGCAATCAGCCCCAGCATTTT. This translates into CASSERGAYSNQPQHF.

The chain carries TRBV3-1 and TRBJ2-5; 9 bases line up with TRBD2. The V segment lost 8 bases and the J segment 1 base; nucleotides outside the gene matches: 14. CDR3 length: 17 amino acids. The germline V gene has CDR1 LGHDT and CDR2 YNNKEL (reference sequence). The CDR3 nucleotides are TGTGCCAGCTCCCAGGTGTTCCCTAGCGGGGCCCAAGAGACCCAGTACTTC. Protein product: CASSQVFPSGAQETQYF.

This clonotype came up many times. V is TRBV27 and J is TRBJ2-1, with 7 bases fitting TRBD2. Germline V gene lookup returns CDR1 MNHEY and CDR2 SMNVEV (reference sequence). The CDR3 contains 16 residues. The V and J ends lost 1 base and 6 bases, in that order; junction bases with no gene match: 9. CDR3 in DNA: TGTGCCAGCAGTTTATATGGGGGAGGGCCCATCAATGAGCAGTTCTTC. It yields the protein CASSLYGGGPINEQFF.

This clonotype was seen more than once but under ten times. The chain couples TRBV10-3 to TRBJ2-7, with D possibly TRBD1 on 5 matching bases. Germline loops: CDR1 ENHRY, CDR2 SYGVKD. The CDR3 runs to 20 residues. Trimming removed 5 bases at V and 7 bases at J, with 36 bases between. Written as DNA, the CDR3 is TGTGCCATCAGTCTAGTGGATCTTATCGGACACGGGCCCGTAATGGGGGAGCAGTACTTC. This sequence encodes CAISLVDLIGHGPVMGEQYF.

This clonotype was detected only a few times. CDR3 sequence: CASSMDPQNTYNEQFF. For the CDR3, the DNA is TGTGCCAGTAGCATGGACCCGCAAAATACCTACAATGAGCAGTTCTTC. J is TRBJ2-1 and V is TRBV19; D gene unclear. In germline, CDR1 is LNHDA, CDR2 SQIVND (reference sequence). The CDR3 has 16 residues. Trimming cost V 6 bases and J 2 bases, with 17 bases left between them. The variable domain in full, completed from reference TRBV19 and TRBJ2-1, reads DGGITQSPKYLFRKEGQNVTLSCEQNLNHDAMYWYRQDPGQGLRLIYYSQIVNDFQKGDIAEGYSVSREKKESFPLTVTSAQKNPTAFYLCASSMDPQNTYNEQFFGPGTRLTVL.

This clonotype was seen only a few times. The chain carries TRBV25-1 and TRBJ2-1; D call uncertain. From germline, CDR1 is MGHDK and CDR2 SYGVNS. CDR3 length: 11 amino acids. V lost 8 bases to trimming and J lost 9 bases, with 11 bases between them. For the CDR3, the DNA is TGTGCCAGCCGTCTAGGTATTGAGCAGTTCTTC. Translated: CASRLGIEQFF.

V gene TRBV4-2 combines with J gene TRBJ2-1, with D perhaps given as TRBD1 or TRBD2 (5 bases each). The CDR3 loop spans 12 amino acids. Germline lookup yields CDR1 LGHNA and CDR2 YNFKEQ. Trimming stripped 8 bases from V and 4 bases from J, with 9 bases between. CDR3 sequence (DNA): TGTGCCAGCGGGACCAATTACAATGAGCAGTTCTTC. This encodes CASGTNYNEQFF.

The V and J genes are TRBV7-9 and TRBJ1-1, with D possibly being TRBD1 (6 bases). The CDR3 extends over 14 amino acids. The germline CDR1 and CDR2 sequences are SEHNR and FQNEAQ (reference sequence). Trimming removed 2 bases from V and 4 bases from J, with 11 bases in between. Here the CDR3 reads CASSLFIGGTEAFF. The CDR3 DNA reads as TGTGCCAGCAGCTTATTCATAGGGGGCACTGAAGCTTTCTTT.

The CDR3 reads CASSRGPDYEQYF. For the CDR3, the DNA is TGTGCCAGCAGCAGGGGGCCAGACTACGAGCAGTACTTC. The genes are TRBV12-3 or TRBV12-4 and TRBJ2-7; 8 bases are a match to TRBD1. V shed 6 bases and J 3 bases; nucleotides not matched to a gene: 4. CDR3 length equals 13 residues.

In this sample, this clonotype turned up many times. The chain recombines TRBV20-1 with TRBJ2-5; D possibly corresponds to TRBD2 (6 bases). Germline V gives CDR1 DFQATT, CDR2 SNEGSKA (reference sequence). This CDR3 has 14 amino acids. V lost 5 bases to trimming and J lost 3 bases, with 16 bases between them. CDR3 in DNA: TGCAGTGCTGGAGGGGAGGTCAGGAAAGAGACCCAGTACTTC. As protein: CSAGGEVRKETQYF.

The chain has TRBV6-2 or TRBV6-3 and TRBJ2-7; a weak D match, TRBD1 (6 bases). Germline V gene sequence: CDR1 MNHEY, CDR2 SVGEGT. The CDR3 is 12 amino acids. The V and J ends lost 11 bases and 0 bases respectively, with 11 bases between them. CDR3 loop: CAVRDNSYEQYF. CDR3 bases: TGTGCCGTCCGGGACAACTCCTACGAGCAGTACTTC.

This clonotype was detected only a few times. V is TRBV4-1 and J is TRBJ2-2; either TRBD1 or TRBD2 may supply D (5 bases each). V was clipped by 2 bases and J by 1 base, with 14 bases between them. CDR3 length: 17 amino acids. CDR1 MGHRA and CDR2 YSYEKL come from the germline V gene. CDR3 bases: TGCGCCAGCAGCCAAAGAGCCGGGACGCTGAACACCGGGGAGCTGTTTTTT. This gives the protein CASSQRAGTLNTGELFF.

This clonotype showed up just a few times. CDR3 sequence: CASSFGRGMETQYF. CDR3 coding DNA: TGTGCCAGCAGTTTTGGGAGAGGGATGGAGACCCAGTACTTC. This chain links TRBV27 with TRBJ2-5, with a tentative D call TRBD2 (5 bases). The germline V and J ends were trimmed by 3 bases and 5 bases, with 13 bases remaining between them. CDR1 and CDR2 from the germline V gene are MNHEY and SMNVEV (reference sequence). This CDR3 comprises 14 residues.

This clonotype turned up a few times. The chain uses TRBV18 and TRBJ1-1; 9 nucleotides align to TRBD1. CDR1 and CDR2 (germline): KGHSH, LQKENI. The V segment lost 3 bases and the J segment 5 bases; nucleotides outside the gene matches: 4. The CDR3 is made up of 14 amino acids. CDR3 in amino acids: CASSPGTGRTEAFF. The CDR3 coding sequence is TGTGCCAGCTCACCGGGGACAGGGCGAACTGAAGCTTTCTTT.

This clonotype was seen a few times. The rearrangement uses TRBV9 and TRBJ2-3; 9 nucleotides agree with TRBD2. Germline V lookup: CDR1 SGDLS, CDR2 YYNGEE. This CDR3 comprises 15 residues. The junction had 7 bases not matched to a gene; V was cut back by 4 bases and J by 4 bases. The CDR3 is CASSLRAGGADTQYF. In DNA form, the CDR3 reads TGTGCCAGCAGCCTACGGGCGGGAGGGGCAGATACGCAGTATTTT.

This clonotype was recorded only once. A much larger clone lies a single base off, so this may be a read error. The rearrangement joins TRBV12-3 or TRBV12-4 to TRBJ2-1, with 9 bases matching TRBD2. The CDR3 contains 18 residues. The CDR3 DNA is TGTGCCTGCAGTTTCGTCCGTATAGCGGGAGAAGACTACAATGAGCAGTTCTTC. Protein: CACSFVRIAGEDYNEQFF.

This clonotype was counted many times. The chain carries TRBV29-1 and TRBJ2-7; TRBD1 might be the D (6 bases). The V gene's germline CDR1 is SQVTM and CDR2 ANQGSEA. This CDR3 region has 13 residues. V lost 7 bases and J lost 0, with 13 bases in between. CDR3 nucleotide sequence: TGCAGCGCTGAGACAGGCAGCTCCTACGAGCAGTACTTC. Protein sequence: CSAETGSSYEQYF.

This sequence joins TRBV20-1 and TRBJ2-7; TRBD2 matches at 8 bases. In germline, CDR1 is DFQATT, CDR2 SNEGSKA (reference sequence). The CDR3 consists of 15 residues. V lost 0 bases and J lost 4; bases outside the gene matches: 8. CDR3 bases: TGCAGTGCTAGAGATTATACCCGGGAGGGGTACGAGCAGTACTTC. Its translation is CSARDYTREGYEQYF.

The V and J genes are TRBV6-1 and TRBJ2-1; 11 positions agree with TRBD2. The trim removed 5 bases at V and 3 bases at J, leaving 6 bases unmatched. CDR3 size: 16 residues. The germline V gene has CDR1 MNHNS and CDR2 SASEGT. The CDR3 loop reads CASSLTTSGNYNEQFF. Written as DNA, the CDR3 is TGTGCCAGCAGTCTGACGACTAGCGGGAACTACAATGAGCAGTTCTTC.

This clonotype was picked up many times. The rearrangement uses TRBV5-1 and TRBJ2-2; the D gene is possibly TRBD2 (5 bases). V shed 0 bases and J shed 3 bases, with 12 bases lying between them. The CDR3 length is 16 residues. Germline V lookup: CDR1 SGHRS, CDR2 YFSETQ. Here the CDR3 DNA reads TGCGCCAGCAGCTTGGAAGCGGCACCCGACACCGGGGAGCTGTTTTTT. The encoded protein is CASSLEAAPDTGELFF.

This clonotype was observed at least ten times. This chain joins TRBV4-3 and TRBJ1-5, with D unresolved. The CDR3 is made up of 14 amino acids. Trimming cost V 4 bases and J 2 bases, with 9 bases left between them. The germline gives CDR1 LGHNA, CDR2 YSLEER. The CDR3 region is CASSPVIGNQPQHF. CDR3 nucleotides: TGCGCCAGCAGCCCGGTAATTGGCAATCAGCCCCAGCATTTT.

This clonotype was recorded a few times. CDR3 nucleotide sequence: TGTGCCAGCAGCACCGATCGACAGGCATACAATGAGCAGTTCTTC. Its protein is CASSTDRQAYNEQFF. The V call is TRBV7-9, the J call TRBJ2-1, with D perhaps TRBD1 (6 bases). This CDR3 is 15 amino acids long. Deletions cut 5 bases from V and 4 bases from J, with 15 bases between. Looked up from germline, CDR1 is SEHNR and CDR2 is FQNEAQ (reference sequence). Full variable domain (missing parts from reference TRBV7-9 and TRBJ2-1): DTGVSQNPRHKITKRGQNVTFRCDPISEHNRLYWYRQTLGQGPEFLTYFQNEAQLEKSRLLSDRFSAERPKGSFSTLEIQRTEQGDSAMYLCASSTDRQAYNEQFFGPGTRLTVL.

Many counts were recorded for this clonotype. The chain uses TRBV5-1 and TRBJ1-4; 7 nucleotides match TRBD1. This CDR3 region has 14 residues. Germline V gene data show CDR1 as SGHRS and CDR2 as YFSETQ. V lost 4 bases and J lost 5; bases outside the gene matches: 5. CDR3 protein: CASSTGTANEKLFF. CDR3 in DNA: TGCGCCAGCAGCACCGGGACAGCAAATGAAAAACTGTTTTTT.

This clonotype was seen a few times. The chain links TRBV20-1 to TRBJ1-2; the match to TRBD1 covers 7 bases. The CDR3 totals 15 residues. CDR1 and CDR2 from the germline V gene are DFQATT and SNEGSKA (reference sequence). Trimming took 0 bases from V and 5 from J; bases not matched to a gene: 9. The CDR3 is CSARDLGQPVYGYTF. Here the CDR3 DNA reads TGCAGTGCTAGAGATCTGGGACAGCCGGTGTATGGCTACACCTTC.

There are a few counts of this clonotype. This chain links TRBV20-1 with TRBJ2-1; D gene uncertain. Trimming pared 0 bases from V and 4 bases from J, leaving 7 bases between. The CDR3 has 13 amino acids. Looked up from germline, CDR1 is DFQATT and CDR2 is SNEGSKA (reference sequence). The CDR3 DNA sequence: TGCAGTGCTAGAGAGCCGAGTTACAATGAGCAGTTCTTC. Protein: CSAREPSYNEQFF.

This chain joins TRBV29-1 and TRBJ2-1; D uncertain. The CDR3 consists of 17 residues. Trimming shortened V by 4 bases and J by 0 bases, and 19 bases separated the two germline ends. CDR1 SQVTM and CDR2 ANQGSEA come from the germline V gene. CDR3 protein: CSVAGLRNKASYNEQFF. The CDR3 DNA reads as TGCAGCGTTGCGGGTTTGAGGAACAAGGCCTCCTACAATGAGCAGTTCTTC.

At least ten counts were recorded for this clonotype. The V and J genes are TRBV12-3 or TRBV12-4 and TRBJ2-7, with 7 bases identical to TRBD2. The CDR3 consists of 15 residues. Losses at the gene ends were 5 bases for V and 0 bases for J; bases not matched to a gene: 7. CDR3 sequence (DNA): TGTGCCAGCAGTCCCCAAGGCGGGAGCTCCTACGAGCAGTACTTC. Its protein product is CASSPQGGSSYEQYF.